Listed below are T cell receptor beta chains from one sample, sequenced in a study of Ad26.COV2.S vaccination and SARS-CoV-2 variants. The data were produced by immunoSEQ multiplex PCR, yet TCRdb's version contains in-frame clones alone and is incomplete. The sample holds under 300,000 clones, approximately 88% seen once. Material: peripheral blood, obtained in a trial of Ad26.COV2.S vaccine versus placebo. The receptors were gathered from a person between 18 and 59 years old who received the Ad26.COV2.S COVID-19 vaccine or a placebo. Each CDR3 is given with its conserved first and last residue. The order of the fields is D gene, J gene, clone size, V gene, CDR3 protein, CDR3 DNA. D genes are given only for firm matches. Clone size appears in some rows only: once, few, many, or a class for an expanded clone.

d_call: -; j_call: TRBJ1-6; clone_size: -; v_call: TRBV30; cdr3_aa: CAWSGDGSGSPLHF; cdr3_nt: TGTGCCTGGAGTGGTGACGGGTCCGGGTCACCCCTCCACTTT
d_call: -; j_call: TRBJ1-5; clone_size: once; v_call: TRBV21-1; cdr3_aa: CASSKAHAGGGNQPQHF; cdr3_nt: TGTGCCAGCAGCAAAGCCCACGCAGGGGGCGGCAATCAGCCCCAGCATTTT
d_call: -; j_call: TRBJ1-3; clone_size: -; v_call: TRBV3-1/TRBV3-2; cdr3_aa: CASSPYGVNTIYF; cdr3_nt: TGTGCCAGCAGCCCCTACGGCGTAAACACCATATATTTT
d_call: -; j_call: TRBJ2-7; clone_size: -; v_call: TRBV27; cdr3_aa: CASKTRVGGRYEQYF; cdr3_nt: TGTGCCAGCAAAACAAGAGTCGGGGGCCGATACGAGCAGTACTTC
d_call: TRBD1; j_call: TRBJ1-1; clone_size: -; v_call: TRBV5-8; cdr3_aa: CASSLVGTVNTEAFF; cdr3_nt: TGTGCCAGCAGCCTAGTTGGGACAGTGAACACTGAAGCTTTCTTT
d_call: -; j_call: TRBJ1-5; clone_size: -; v_call: TRBV6-2/TRBV6-3; cdr3_aa: CASSYGAYSNQPQHF; cdr3_nt: TGTGCCAGCAGTTACGGGGCTTATAGCAATCAGCCCCAGCATTTT
d_call: -; j_call: TRBJ2-1; clone_size: -; v_call: TRBV27; cdr3_aa: CASSSSSLLKPVYNEQFF; cdr3_nt: TGTGCCAGCAGTTCCTCATCCTTACTCAAACCAGTTTACAATGAGCAGTTCTTC
d_call: TRBD1; j_call: TRBJ1-2; clone_size: -; v_call: TRBV5-6; cdr3_aa: CASSLRGTAHHLYGYTF; cdr3_nt: TGTGCCAGCAGCTTGAGGGGGACAGCCCACCATCTCTATGGCTACACCTTC
d_call: -; j_call: TRBJ1-6; clone_size: once; v_call: TRBV9; cdr3_aa: CASSVKSGNSPLHF; cdr3_nt: TGTGCCAGCAGCGTGAAAAGTGGGAATTCACCCCTCCACTTT
d_call: TRBD2; j_call: TRBJ2-3; clone_size: -; v_call: TRBV24-1; cdr3_aa: CATSDLRGGQYF; cdr3_nt: TGTGCCACCAGTGATTTGCGGGGGGGGCAGTATTTT
d_call: TRBD2; j_call: TRBJ2-5; clone_size: -; v_call: TRBV9; cdr3_aa: CASSAFPAGGLETQYF; cdr3_nt: TGTGCCAGCAGCGCCTTTCCAGCGGGGGGCCTAGAGACCCAGTACTTC
d_call: TRBD1; j_call: TRBJ1-2; clone_size: -; v_call: TRBV6-5; cdr3_aa: CASSYTTGAGNYGYTF; cdr3_nt: TGTGCCAGCAGTTACACGACAGGGGCGGGGAACTATGGCTACACCTTC
d_call: TRBD1; j_call: TRBJ1-1; clone_size: -; v_call: TRBV6-5; cdr3_aa: CASRKDRVRTEAFF; cdr3_nt: TGTGCCAGCAGGAAGGACAGGGTTCGGACTGAAGCTTTCTTT